This is a list of T cell receptor beta chains from one sample in a study of cytomegalovirus exposure and HLA in healthy donors. Generated by immunoSEQ multiplex PCR, the TCRdb table keeps only in-frame clones and is missing some. The table includes about 160,000 clones, 76% detected once. The specimen was PBMCs. The receptors shown here come from a man aged 60 to 75 in good health and CMV-seronegative. CDR3s include the opening cysteine and the closing phenylalanine or tryptophan. Fields, in order: clone size, J gene, D gene, V gene, CDR3 protein, CDR3 DNA. D genes are given only for firm matches. The listing skips clone size in some rows; elsewhere it reads once, few, many or a size class.

clone_size: -; j_call: TRBJ1-2; d_call: -; v_call: TRBV4-3; cdr3_aa: CASSQRQALARGYTF; cdr3_nt: TGCGCCAGCAGCCAGAGACAGGCCTTGGCGAGAGGCTACACCTTC
clone_size: -; j_call: TRBJ2-2; d_call: TRBD2; v_call: TRBV10-3; cdr3_aa: CAISESLAANTGELFF; cdr3_nt: TGTGCCATCAGTGAGTCACTAGCGGCGAACACCGGGGAGCTGTTTTTT
clone_size: -; j_call: TRBJ1-1; d_call: TRBD1; v_call: TRBV27; cdr3_aa: CASTRQGTPNTEAFF; cdr3_nt: TGTGCCAGCACCCGACAGGGGACCCCGAACACTGAAGCTTTCTTT
clone_size: -; j_call: TRBJ2-1; d_call: TRBD2; v_call: TRBV6-5; cdr3_aa: CASSYAGGSNEQFF; cdr3_nt: TGTGCCAGCAGTTACGCGGGGGGGAGCAATGAGCAGTTCTTC
clone_size: -; j_call: TRBJ2-7; d_call: TRBD2; v_call: TRBV27; cdr3_aa: CASSAKGLAANYEQYF; cdr3_nt: TGTGCCAGCAGTGCAAAGGGACTAGCGGCGAACTACGAGCAGTACTTC
clone_size: -; j_call: TRBJ1-2; d_call: -; v_call: TRBV6-6; cdr3_aa: CASRPTDRANYGYTF; cdr3_nt: TGTGCCAGCAGACCGACCGACAGAGCTAACTATGGCTACACCTTC
clone_size: few; j_call: TRBJ1-5; d_call: -; v_call: TRBV6-4; cdr3_aa: CASSDPTAGRGPRQPQHF; cdr3_nt: TGTGCCAGCAGTGACCCGACCGCCGGCAGGGGCCCCAGGCAGCCCCAGCATTTT
clone_size: -; j_call: TRBJ2-5; d_call: TRBD2; v_call: TRBV7-2; cdr3_aa: CASRRTSGGLETQYF; cdr3_nt: TGTGCCAGCAGACGGACTAGCGGGGGGCTAGAGACCCAGTACTTC
clone_size: -; j_call: TRBJ2-7; d_call: -; v_call: TRBV27; cdr3_aa: CASSLYGQGSYEQYF; cdr3_nt: TGTGCCAGCAGTTTATACGGCCAGGGATCTTACGAGCAGTACTTC
clone_size: -; j_call: TRBJ1-1; d_call: TRBD1; v_call: TRBV13; cdr3_aa: CASSPDTGGIDTEAFF; cdr3_nt: TGTGCCAGCAGCCCCGACACAGGGGGCATCGACACTGAAGCTTTCTTT
clone_size: -; j_call: TRBJ2-7; d_call: TRBD2; v_call: TRBV7-8; cdr3_aa: CASSPRGDPSLYEQYF; cdr3_nt: TGTGCCAGCAGCCCGCGGGGGGATCCTTCATTGTACGAGCAGTACTTC
clone_size: -; j_call: TRBJ2-1; d_call: -; v_call: TRBV19; cdr3_aa: CASSIGEIKWEQFF; cdr3_nt: TGTGCCAGTAGTATTGGGGAGATCAAATGGGAGCAGTTCTTC
clone_size: -; j_call: TRBJ2-1; d_call: TRBD2; v_call: TRBV6-7; cdr3_aa: CASSYSNPGGGPYNEQFF; cdr3_nt: TGTGCCAGCAGTTACTCGAATCCCGGGGGGGGGCCCTACAATGAGCAGTTCTTC
clone_size: -; j_call: TRBJ2-2; d_call: TRBD1; v_call: TRBV7-8; cdr3_aa: CASSQQGAFGELFF; cdr3_nt: TGTGCCAGCAGCCAACAGGGGGCGTTCGGGGAGCTGTTTTTT
clone_size: -; j_call: TRBJ2-5; d_call: -; v_call: TRBV7-9; cdr3_aa: CSSSPFGGQETQYF; cdr3_nt: TGTTCCAGCAGCCCGTTCGGAGGGCAAGAGACCCAGTACTTC
clone_size: -; j_call: TRBJ2-3; d_call: TRBD2; v_call: TRBV5-1; cdr3_aa: CASSFGTSGGTDTQYF; cdr3_nt: TGCGCCAGCAGCTTTGGGACTAGCGGGGGCACAGATACGCAGTATTTT
clone_size: -; j_call: TRBJ2-7; d_call: TRBD1; v_call: TRBV6-5; cdr3_aa: CAIGRSGQSPYEQYF; cdr3_nt: TGTGCCATAGGCCGATCGGGACAGAGCCCCTACGAGCAGTACTTC
clone_size: -; j_call: TRBJ1-2; d_call: TRBD1; v_call: TRBV7-2; cdr3_aa: CASSGGTGVGYGYTF; cdr3_nt: TGTGCCAGCAGCGGCGGGACAGGAGTGGGCTATGGCTACACCTTC
clone_size: -; j_call: TRBJ2-3; d_call: TRBD2; v_call: TRBV9; cdr3_aa: CASSVGLAGGVLSTDTQYF; cdr3_nt: TGTGCCAGCAGCGTAGGACTAGCGGGGGGGGTCCTAAGCACAGATACGCAGTATTTT
clone_size: -; j_call: TRBJ1-3; d_call: -; v_call: TRBV29-1; cdr3_aa: CSVGTGGNTIYF; cdr3_nt: TGCAGCGTTGGTACAGGAGGAAACACCATATATTTT
clone_size: -; j_call: TRBJ2-2; d_call: -; v_call: TRBV5-5; cdr3_aa: CASSSLRGGPRELFF; cdr3_nt: TGTGCCAGCAGCTCGTTGCGGGGAGGCCCCCGGGAGCTGTTTTTT
clone_size: -; j_call: TRBJ2-7; d_call: -; v_call: TRBV5-1; cdr3_aa: CASSSSRPGSYEQYF; cdr3_nt: TGCGCCAGCAGCTCTTCTAGACCCGGCTCCTACGAGCAGTACTTC
clone_size: -; j_call: TRBJ1-2; d_call: -; v_call: TRBV5-1; cdr3_aa: CASSPDTNNYGYTF; cdr3_nt: TGCGCCAGCAGCCCTGACACGAATAACTATGGCTACACCTTC
clone_size: -; j_call: TRBJ2-2; d_call: TRBD1; v_call: TRBV5-1; cdr3_aa: CASGGQGIHGELFF; cdr3_nt: TGCGCCAGCGGGGGACAGGGGATACACGGGGAGCTGTTTTTT
clone_size: -; j_call: TRBJ2-3; d_call: -; v_call: TRBV19; cdr3_aa: CASSSPGRVTDTQYF; cdr3_nt: TGTGCCAGTAGTTCCCCAGGCAGGGTAACAGATACGCAGTATTTT
clone_size: few; j_call: TRBJ2-5; d_call: TRBD2; v_call: TRBV7-2; cdr3_aa: CASTTSGPETQYF; cdr3_nt: TGTGCCAGCACAACTAGCGGCCCCGAGACCCAGTACTTC
clone_size: -; j_call: TRBJ2-3; d_call: -; v_call: TRBV5-1; cdr3_aa: CASSLLAGSSTDTQYF; cdr3_nt: TGCGCCAGCAGCTTGTTGGCGGGATCTAGCACAGATACGCAGTATTTT
clone_size: -; j_call: TRBJ1-3; d_call: -; v_call: TRBV4-3; cdr3_aa: CASSQDDSSGNTIYF; cdr3_nt: TGCGCCAGCAGCCAAGACGACAGCTCTGGAAACACCATATATTTT
clone_size: -; j_call: TRBJ2-7; d_call: TRBD1; v_call: TRBV5-1; cdr3_aa: CASSNGTVNYEQYF; cdr3_nt: TGCGCCAGCAGCAACGGGACAGTAAATTACGAGCAGTACTTC
clone_size: -; j_call: TRBJ2-2; d_call: -; v_call: TRBV7-9; cdr3_aa: CASSLAGAHAGELFF; cdr3_nt: TGTGCCAGCAGCTTAGCGGGGGCGCATGCCGGGGAGCTGTTTTTT
clone_size: -; j_call: TRBJ2-7; d_call: TRBD1; v_call: TRBV28; cdr3_aa: CASRTGGGGEQYF; cdr3_nt: TGTGCCAGCCGGACAGGGGGAGGCGGCGAGCAGTACTTC
clone_size: -; j_call: TRBJ1-2; d_call: TRBD1; v_call: TRBV28; cdr3_aa: CASTDRGPEGYTF; cdr3_nt: TGTGCCAGCACTGACAGGGGGCCTGAAGGCTACACCTTC
clone_size: -; j_call: TRBJ2-5; d_call: -; v_call: TRBV7-2; cdr3_aa: CASSLGGFRGETQYF; cdr3_nt: TGTGCCAGCAGCCTAGGCGGGTTTAGGGGGGAGACCCAGTACTTC